The present entry profiles one T cell receptor beta chain with its context. Its antigen is still unknown. The data stem from a study of cytomegalovirus exposure and HLA in healthy donors. Study outcomes and limitations: Indistinguishable V segments, including TRBV6-2 and TRBV6-3, were excluded. For most TCR beta V segments, an earlier analysis put the productive rate at about 90% or about 30% of the time.

The CDR3 is made up of 17 amino acids. Looked up from germline, CDR1 is SQVTM and CDR2 is ANQGSEA. V was pared by 2 bases and J by 1 base, with 10 bases of the junction left unmatched. Researchers ran the PCR with 60 Vbeta and 13 Jbeta primers. Some clones are missing from TCRdb's copy, which holds only in-frame ones; the method was immunoSEQ multiplex PCR. The sample has more than 150,000 clones, 70% to 80% seen once. Material for sequencing was PBMCs. The V and J genes are TRBV29-1 and TRBJ2-1, with 8 bases matching TRBD1. The TCR sequence derives from a man between 18 and 29 years old in good health and CMV-seronegative. In nucleotides, the CDR3 is TGCAGCGTTGAAAGTCAGGGGGCGAGGGGGTCCTACAATGAGCAGTTCTTC. This codes for CSVESQGARGSYNEQFF.